Sequencing of this T cell receptor beta chain was carried out in a study of blood T cell repertoires in COVID-19. Study-level information: The origin of the acute and convalescent COVID-19 samples was the United States, Italy and Spain. PBMCs, B-cell-depleted T cells, or T cells provided the cDNA or gDNA that made up the material.

Under the authors' procedure: The authors estimated nucleated cell counts from reference gene primer amplification. The protocol was immunoSEQ multiplex PCR, while the TCRdb copy is restricted to in-frame clones and leaves out a portion. V, J and clone size are taken as reported in that table, and D and trimming were inferred from the DNA itself. The sample includes about 110,000 clones, roughly 83% of them seen just once. This receptor was taken from a human donor in a cohort sampled during active COVID-19. Input material: peripheral blood.

The CDR3 spells CASSQGVGGGQPQHF. CDR3 DNA: TGTGCCAGCAGCCAAGGGGTAGGGGGCGGTCAGCCCCAGCATTTT. The V call is TRBV3-1 (or the pseudogene TRBV3-2), the J call TRBJ1-5; 7 bases are shared with TRBD1. Germline lookup yields CDR1 LGHDT and CDR2 YNNKEL (reference sequence). The CDR3 extends over 15 amino acids. V gave up 1 base and J gave up 6 bases; unmatched junction bases: 6.